The 4 T cell receptor beta chains reported below all come from one sample, sequenced in a study of patients and donors after allogeneic stem cell transplantation. MiXCR, run by TCRdb on the RT-PCR reads, gives a single entry per CDR3 protein. The sample shows roughly 880,000 distinct CDR3 sequences, 18% of them seen only once. Sequences were obtained from blood, either unsorted or a sorted T cell fraction (not recorded which). These receptors were taken from a human donor who was either an allogeneic HSCT recipient or a stem cell or donor lymphocyte infusion donor (not recorded which). It is not recorded whose cells these are; they may come from a transplant donor.

The V and J genes are TRBV11-2 and TRBJ2-7; tentatively, D is TRBD1 or TRBD2 (7 bases each). CDR3 length: 15 amino acids. V was shortened by 5 bases and J by 1 base, with 15 bases between the two germline ends. CDR1 and CDR2 (germline): SGHAT, FQNNGV. The CDR3 sequence: CASSPNRGGSYEQYF. The CDR3 nucleotides are TGTGCCAGCAGCCCGAACAGGGGAGGGTCCTACGAGCAGTACTTC. The whole variable domain, filled in from reference TRBV11-2 and TRBJ2-7, reads EAGVAQSPRYKIIEKRQSVAFWCNPISGHATLYWYQQILGQGPKLLIQFQNNGVVDDSQLPKDRFSAERLKGVDSTLKIQPAKLEDSAVYLCASSPNRGGSYEQYFGPGTRLTVT.

V is TRBV6-1 and J is TRBJ1-1; a weak D match, TRBD1 (5 bases). Germline CDR1 is MNHNS and CDR2 is SASEGT. The V gene lost 4 bases and the J gene lost 5 bases, with 20 bases spanning the gap. This CDR3 has 16 residues. The CDR3 region is CASSVEGWGFGTEAFF. CDR3 DNA: TGTGCCAGCAGTGTCGAGGGGTGGGGGTTTGGGACTGAAGCTTTCTTT.

This sequence joins TRBV29-1 and TRBJ2-7; D remains ambiguous. Trimming left V 4 bases short and J 3 bases short, with 13 bases between. Per germline, CDR1 SQVTM and CDR2 ANQGSEA. The length of the CDR3 is 13 residues. CDR3 nucleotides: TGCAGCGTTGTCCCTCCGCCGAGCTACGAGCAGTACTTC. Translation: CSVVPPPSYEQYF.

In this sample, this clonotype turned up a few times. CDR3 loop: CASSQDSRSGVTQYF. The CDR3 DNA reads TGTGCCAGCAGCCAAGATTCCAGGTCGGGGGTGACCCAGTACTTC. The chain is built from TRBV14 and TRBJ2-5; D might be TRBD2 (6 bases). Germline lookup yields CDR1 SGHDN and CDR2 FVKESK. V was pared by 0 bases and J by 7 bases, with 15 bases between. The CDR3 runs 15 residues.